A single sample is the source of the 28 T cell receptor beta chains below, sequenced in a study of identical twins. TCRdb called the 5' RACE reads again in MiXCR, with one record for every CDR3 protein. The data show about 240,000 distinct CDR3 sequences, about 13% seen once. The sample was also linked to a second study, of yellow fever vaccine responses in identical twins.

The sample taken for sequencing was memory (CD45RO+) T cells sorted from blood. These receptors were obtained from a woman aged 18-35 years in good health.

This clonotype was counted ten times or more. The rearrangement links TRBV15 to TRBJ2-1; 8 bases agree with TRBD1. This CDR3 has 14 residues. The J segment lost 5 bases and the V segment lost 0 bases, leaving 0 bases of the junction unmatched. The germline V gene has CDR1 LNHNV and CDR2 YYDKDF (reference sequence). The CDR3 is CATSREDRDNEQFF. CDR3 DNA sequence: TGTGCCACCAGCAGAGAGGACAGGGACAATGAGCAGTTCTTC. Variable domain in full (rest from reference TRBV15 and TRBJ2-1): DAMVIQNPRYQVTQFGKPVTLSCSQTLNHNVMYWYQQKSSQAPKLLFHYYDKDFNNEADTPDNFQSRRPNTSFCFLDIRSPGLGDTAMYLCATSREDRDNEQFFGPGTRLTVL.

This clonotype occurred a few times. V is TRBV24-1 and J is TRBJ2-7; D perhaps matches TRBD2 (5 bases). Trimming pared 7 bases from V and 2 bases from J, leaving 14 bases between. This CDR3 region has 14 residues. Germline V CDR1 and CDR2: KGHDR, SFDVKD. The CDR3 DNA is TGTGCCACCAGCCCCCCCGGGAAGGCCTACGAGCAGTACTTC. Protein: CATSPPGKAYEQYF.

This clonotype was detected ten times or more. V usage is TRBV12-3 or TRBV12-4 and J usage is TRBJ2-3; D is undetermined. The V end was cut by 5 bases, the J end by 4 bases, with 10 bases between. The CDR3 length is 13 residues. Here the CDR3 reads CASSPRRADTQYF. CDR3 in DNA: TGTGCCAGCAGTCCACGACGGGCAGATACGCAGTATTTT.

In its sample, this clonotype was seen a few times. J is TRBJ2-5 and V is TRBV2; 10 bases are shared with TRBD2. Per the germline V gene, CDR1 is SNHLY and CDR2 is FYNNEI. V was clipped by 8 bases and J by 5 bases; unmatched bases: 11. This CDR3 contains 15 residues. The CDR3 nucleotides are TGTGCCAGCCTATACGAGCGGGGGGGCCCGGAGACCCAGTACTTC. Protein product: CASLYERGGPETQYF.

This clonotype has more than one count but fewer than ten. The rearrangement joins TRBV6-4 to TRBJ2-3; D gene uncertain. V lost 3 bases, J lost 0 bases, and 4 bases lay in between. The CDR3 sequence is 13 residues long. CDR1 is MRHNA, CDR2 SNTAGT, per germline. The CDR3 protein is CASSEQSTDTQYF. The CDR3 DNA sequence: TGTGCCAGCAGTGAACAGAGCACAGATACGCAGTATTTT.

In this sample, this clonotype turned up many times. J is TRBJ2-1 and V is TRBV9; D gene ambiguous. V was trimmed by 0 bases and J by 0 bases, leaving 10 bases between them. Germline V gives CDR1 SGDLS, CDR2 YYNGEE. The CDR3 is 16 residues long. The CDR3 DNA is TGTGCCAGCAGCGTAGCCTTGGGAATCTCCTACAATGAGCAGTTCTTC. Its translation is CASSVALGISYNEQFF.

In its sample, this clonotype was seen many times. CDR3 amino acids: CASSFTAGPNEQFF. DNA of the CDR3: TGTGCCAGCAGCTTTACCGCAGGGCCCAATGAGCAGTTCTTC. The V call is TRBV7-2, the J call TRBJ2-1; D may be TRBD1 (5 bases). The CDR3 has 14 amino acids. From germline, CDR1 is SGHTA and CDR2 FQGNSA. V was cut by 3 bases and J by 6 bases, with 12 bases left in between.

CDR3 loop: CASSLDRGANYGYTF. In DNA form, the CDR3 reads TGTGCCAGCAGCCTCGACAGGGGGGCGAACTATGGCTACACCTTC. The chain is built from TRBV7-2 and TRBJ1-2; TRBD1 matches 9 bases. The V gene's germline CDR1 is SGHTA and CDR2 FQGNSA. This CDR3 is 15 amino acids long. V shed 5 bases and J 2 bases; nucleotides not matched to a gene: 6. Based on the CDR3 plus reference TRBV7-2 and TRBJ1-2, the full variable domain is GAGVSQSPSNKVTEKGKDVELRCDPISGHTALYWYRQSLGQGLEFLIYFQGNSAPDKSGLPSDRFSAERTGGSVSTLTIQRTQQEDSAVYLCASSLDRGANYGYTFGSGTRLTVV.

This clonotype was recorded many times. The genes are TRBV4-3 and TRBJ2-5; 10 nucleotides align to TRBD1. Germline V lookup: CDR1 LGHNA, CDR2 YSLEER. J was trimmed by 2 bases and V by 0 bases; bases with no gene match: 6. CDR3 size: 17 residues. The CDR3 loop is CASSQDIGTGEQETQYF. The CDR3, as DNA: TGCGCCAGCAGCCAAGATATAGGGACAGGGGAGCAAGAGACCCAGTACTTC.

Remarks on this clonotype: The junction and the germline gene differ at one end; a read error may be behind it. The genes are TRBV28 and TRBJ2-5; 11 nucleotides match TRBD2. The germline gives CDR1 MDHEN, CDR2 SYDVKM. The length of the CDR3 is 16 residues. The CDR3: CASSSLTSGTQGTQYF. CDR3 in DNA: TGTGCCAGCAGTTCCCTGACTAGCGGGACCCAGGGGACCCAGTATTTC.

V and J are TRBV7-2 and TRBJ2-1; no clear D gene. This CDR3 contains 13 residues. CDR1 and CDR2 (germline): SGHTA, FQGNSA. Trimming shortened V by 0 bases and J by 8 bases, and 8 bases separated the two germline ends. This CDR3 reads CASSLAASYEQFF. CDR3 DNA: TGTGCCAGCAGCTTAGCAGCCAGCTATGAGCAGTTCTTC.

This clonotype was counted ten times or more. The CDR3 protein is CSASGAHEQYF. In DNA form, the CDR3 reads TGCAGCGCGTCCGGGGCCCACGAGCAGTACTTC. The V call is TRBV29-1, the J call TRBJ2-7, with D perhaps TRBD1 or TRBD2 (5 bases each). The CDR3 loop spans 11 amino acids. Per the germline V gene, CDR1 is SQVTM and CDR2 is ANQGSEA. V was trimmed by 7 bases and J by 5 bases, leaving 12 bases between them.

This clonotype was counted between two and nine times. The CDR3 loop is CASSLVRVNTEAFF. In nucleotides, the CDR3 is TGTGCCAGCAGTTTAGTACGGGTAAACACTGAAGCTTTCTTT. This chain connects TRBV28 to TRBJ1-1; D uncertain. CDR1 MDHEN and CDR2 SYDVKM come from the germline V gene. This CDR3 has 14 amino acids. V dropped 2 bases and J dropped 2 bases, with 9 bases sitting between them.

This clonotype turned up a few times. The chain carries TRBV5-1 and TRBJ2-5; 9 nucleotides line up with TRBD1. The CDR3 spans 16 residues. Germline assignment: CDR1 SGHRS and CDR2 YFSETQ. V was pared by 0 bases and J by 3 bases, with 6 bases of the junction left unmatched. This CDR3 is CASSLGTRQGEETQYF. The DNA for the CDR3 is TGCGCCAGCAGCTTGGGGACCAGACAGGGGGAAGAGACCCAGTACTTC.

The CDR3 DNA reads TGTGCCAGCAGCCCAGCGGTGGGGGGAGAGACCCAGTACTTC. Its translation: CASSPAVGGETQYF. The rearrangement joins TRBV7-2 to TRBJ2-5; tentatively, D is TRBD2 (6 bases). This CDR3 region has 14 residues. The germline V gene has CDR1 SGHTA and CDR2 FQGNSA. V shed 5 bases and J shed 4 bases, with 14 bases lying between them.

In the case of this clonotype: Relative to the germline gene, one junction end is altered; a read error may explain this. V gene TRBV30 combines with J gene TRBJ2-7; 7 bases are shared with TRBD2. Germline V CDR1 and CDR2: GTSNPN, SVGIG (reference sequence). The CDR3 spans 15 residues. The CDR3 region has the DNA TGTGCCTGGAAGGACTGGGGCGGGAGCTCCAACGAGCAGTACTTC. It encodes CAWKDWGGSSNEQYF. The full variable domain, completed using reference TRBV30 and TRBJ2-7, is SQTIHQWPATLVQPVGSPLSLECTVEGTSNPNLYWYRQAAGRGLQLLFYSVGIGQISSEVPQNLSASRPQDRQFILSSKKLLLSDSGFYLCAWKDWGGSSNEQYFGPGTRLTVT.

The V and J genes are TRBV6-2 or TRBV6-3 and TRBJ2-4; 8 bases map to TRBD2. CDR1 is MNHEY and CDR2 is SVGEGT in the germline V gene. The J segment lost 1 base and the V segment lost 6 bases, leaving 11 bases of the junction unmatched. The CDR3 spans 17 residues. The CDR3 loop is CASRARGGVPAKNIQYF. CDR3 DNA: TGTGCCAGCAGGGCCCGGGGGGGCGTCCCCGCCAAAAACATTCAGTACTTC.

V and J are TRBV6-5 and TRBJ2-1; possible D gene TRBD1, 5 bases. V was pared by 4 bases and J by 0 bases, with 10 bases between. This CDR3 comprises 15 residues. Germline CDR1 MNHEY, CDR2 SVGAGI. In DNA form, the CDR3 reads TGTGCCAGCAGTTCGACAGTGGGCTCCTACAATGAGCAGTTCTTC. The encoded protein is CASSSTVGSYNEQFF.

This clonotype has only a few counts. CDR3 loop: CATNGRESTDTQYF. The CDR3 coding sequence is TGTGCCACCAACGGTCGGGAAAGCACAGATACGCAGTATTTT. The chain has TRBV10-3 and TRBJ2-3; perhaps TRBD2 as D (5 bases). The V end lost 10 bases, the J end lost 0 bases, and 14 bases lay between the germline ends. The CDR3 contains 14 residues. Germline lookup yields CDR1 ENHRY and CDR2 SYGVKD.

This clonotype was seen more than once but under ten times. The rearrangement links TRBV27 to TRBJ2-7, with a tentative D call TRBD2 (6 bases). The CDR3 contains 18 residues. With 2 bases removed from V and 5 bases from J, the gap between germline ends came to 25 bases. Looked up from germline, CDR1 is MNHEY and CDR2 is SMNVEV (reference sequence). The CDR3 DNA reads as TGTGCCAGCAGTTTACGTTTGGAGGGGACTTTGGTTTTTGACGAGCAGTACTTC. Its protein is CASSLRLEGTLVFDEQYF.

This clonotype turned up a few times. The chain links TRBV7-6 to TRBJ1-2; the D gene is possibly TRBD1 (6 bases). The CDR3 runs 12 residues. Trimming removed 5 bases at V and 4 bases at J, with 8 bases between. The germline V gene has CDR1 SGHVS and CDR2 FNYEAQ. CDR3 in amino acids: CASSTRGYGYTF. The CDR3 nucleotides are TGTGCCAGCAGCACCAGGGGCTATGGCTACACCTTC.

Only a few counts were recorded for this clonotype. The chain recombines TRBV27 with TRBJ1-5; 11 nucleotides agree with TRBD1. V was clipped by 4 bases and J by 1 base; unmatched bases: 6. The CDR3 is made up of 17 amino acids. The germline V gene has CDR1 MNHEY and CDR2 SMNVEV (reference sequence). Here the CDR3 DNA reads TGTGCCAGCAGTTACGGACAGGGGGCGTTGAGCAATCAGCCCCAGCATTTT. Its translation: CASSYGQGALSNQPQHF.

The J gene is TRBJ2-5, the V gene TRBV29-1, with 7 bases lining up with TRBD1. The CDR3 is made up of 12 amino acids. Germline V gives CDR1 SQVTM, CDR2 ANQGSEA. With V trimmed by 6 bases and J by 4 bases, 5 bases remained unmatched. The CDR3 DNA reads TGCAGCGTAGCTGCAGGGGGAGAGACCCAGTACTTC. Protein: CSVAAGGETQYF.

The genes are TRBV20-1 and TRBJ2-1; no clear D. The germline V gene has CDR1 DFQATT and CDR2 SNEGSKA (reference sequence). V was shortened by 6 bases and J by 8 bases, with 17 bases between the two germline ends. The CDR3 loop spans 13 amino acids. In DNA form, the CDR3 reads TGCAGTGCACCCCCCGCTGGGCTACATGAGCAGTTCTTC. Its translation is CSAPPAGLHEQFF.

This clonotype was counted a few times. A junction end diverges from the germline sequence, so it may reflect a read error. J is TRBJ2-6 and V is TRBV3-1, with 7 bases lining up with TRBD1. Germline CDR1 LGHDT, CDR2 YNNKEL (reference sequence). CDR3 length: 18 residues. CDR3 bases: TGCGCCAGCAGCCGACGGGACAGCTTTAGCTCTGGGGCCAACGTCCTGACTTTC. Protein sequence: CASSRRDSFSSGANVLTF. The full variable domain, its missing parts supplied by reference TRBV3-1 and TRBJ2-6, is DTAVSQTPKYLVTQMGNDKSIKCEQNLGHDTMYWYKQDSKKFLKIMFSYNNKELIINETVPNRFSPKSPDKAHLNLHINSLELGDSAVYFCASSRRDSFSSGANVLTFGAGSRLTVL.

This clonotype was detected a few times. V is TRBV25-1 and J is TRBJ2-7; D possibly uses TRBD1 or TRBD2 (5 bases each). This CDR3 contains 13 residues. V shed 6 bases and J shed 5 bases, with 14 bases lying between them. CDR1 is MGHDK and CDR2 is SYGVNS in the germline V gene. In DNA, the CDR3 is TGTGCCAGCAGGGGGACGGGCAGGGACGAGCAGTACTTC. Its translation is CASRGTGRDEQYF.

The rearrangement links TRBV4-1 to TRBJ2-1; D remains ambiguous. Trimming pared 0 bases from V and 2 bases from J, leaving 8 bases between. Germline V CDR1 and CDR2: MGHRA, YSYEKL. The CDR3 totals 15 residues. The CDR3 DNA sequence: TGCGCCAGCAGCCAAGACGGATTACCCTACAATGAGCAGTTCTTC. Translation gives CASSQDGLPYNEQFF.

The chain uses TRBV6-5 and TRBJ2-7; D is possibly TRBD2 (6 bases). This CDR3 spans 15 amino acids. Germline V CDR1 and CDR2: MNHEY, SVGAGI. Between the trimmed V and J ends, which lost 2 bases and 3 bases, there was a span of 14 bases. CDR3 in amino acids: CASSYVGGLSYEQYF. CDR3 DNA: TGTGCCAGCAGTTACGTAGGAGGGCTCAGCTACGAGCAGTACTTC.